A selection of T cell receptor beta chains follows, all from one sample in a study of OX40 agonist ivuxolimab in advanced cancers. Produced via immunoSEQ multiplex PCR; TCRdb's table is partial and in-frame only. The sample has roughly 80,000 clones, roughly 82% seen once; the top ten hold around 2.7%. Sequenced here: CD4+ or CD8+ T cells sorted from blood, sampled in a trial of the OX40 agonist ivuxolimab. These receptors originate from an adult with an advanced solid tumor such as melanoma, head and neck, liver or kidney cancer. CDR3s leave out the opening cysteine and the closing phenylalanine or tryptophan.

TRBV7-2 ASSLLAGEGLTQY
TRBV6-5 ASRGQGNQPQH
TRBV4-3 ASSQGGLGSYNEQF
TRBV7-2 ASTVGGLRSYNEQF
TRBV19 ASSIDRLAGGYSYEQF
TRBV18 ASSEGQRNTIY
TRBV7-3 ASSSMTGSDTQY
TRBV5-5 ASSLAGGTTSPLH
TRBV28 ASSSRYRRGTGGDSNQPQH
TRBV7-9 ASSLREDEQY
TRBV4-2 ASSQGRLTEAF
TRBV19 ASSYSGGILTNIQY
TRBV2 ASSLPLGEQY
TRBV6-6 ASSREGVVYGYT
TRBV7-6 ASSLAGTVNTEAF
TRBV30 AWSAYPRDRYNSPLH
TRBV18 ASSPTEGLNTEAF
TRBV7-3 ASRIGTEGSPLH
TRBV11-2 ASSPRDSGANVLT
TRBV7-3 ASSIDGTYNSPLH
TRBV9 ASSPSAGANYNEQF
TRBV19 ASHIQGRGPQH
TRBV29-1 SVRSGTANNSPLH
TRBV19 ASSAGPLRGEKLF
TRBV7-8 ASSGVPRGSLAKNIQY
TRBV5-6 ASSTYAGTGVYEQY
TRBV5-4 ASSQNRQLDSPLH
TRBV2 ASSASYRGYNEQF
TRBV5-8 ASGPRNSPLH
TRBV2 ASSGRQGVGSPLH
TRBV5-8 ASYMGPRVNTEAF
TRBV27 ASKTGGIHNEQF
TRBV11-2 ASSLLGGNNSPLH
TRBV5-1 ASSPRTGSGNTIY
TRBV6-5 ASSYSFGMAQY
TRBV7-9 ASSIRTANTEAF
TRBV11-3 ASSLDGTEAF
TRBV18 ASSPTGTMNTEAF
TRBV7-7 ASSLQGGQETQY
TRBV2 ASSGSSGYQETQY
TRBV7-9 ASSLEGLGEKLF
TRBV7-2 ASSLKARDRGFLGNTIY